The TCR beta chain under discussion was sequenced for a study of T cell responses to AZD1222 COVID-19 vaccine. Regarding the study as a whole: Recipients of two AZD1222 doses showed rising Spike-specific TCR breadth and depth. Sampling that yielded the repertoires occurred only after the peak T cell response. Seropositive status at baseline applied to only five to seven AZD1222 recipients.

Comment on this clone: Its target is not known.

V was clipped by 4 bases and J by 4 bases; unmatched bases: 9. The germline V gene encodes CDR1 SGDLS and CDR2 YYNGEE. The CDR3 spans 15 residues. Produced via immunoSEQ multiplex PCR; TCRdb's table is partial and in-frame only. The data contain 150,000 or so clones, approximately 88% of them singletons. This sequence originates from an adult in good health. The V and J genes are TRBV9 and TRBJ1-1; 8 bases are shared with TRBD1. The sample here was peripheral blood, taken on day 0 of AZD1222 vaccination. Written as DNA, the CDR3 is TGTGCCAGCAGCAAAAAGACAGGGGCGAGCACTGAAGCTTTCTTT. Residues: CASSKKTGASTEAFF.